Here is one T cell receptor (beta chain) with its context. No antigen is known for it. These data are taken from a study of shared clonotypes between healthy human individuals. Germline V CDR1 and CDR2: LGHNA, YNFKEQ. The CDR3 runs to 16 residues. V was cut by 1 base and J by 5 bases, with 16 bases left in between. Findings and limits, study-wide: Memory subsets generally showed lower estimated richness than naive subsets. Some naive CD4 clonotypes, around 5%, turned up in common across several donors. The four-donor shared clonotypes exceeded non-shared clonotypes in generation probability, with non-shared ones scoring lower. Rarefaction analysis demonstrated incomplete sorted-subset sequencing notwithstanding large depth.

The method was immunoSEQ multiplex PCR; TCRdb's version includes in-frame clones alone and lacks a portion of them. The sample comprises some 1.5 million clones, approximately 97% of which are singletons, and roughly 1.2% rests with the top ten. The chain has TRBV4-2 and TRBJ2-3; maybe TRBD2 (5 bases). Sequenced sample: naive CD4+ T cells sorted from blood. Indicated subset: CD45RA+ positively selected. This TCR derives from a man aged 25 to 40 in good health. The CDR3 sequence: CASSQAYGLSRDTQYF. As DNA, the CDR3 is TGTGCCAGCAGCCAAGCCTATGGACTCTCTAGAGATACGCAGTATTTT.